This TCR beta chain emerged from a study of breast tumors, draining lymph nodes, adjacent tissues. TCRdb re-called the multiplex PCR reads with MiXCR, one entry per CDR3 protein. This sample has fewer than 200,000 distinct CDR3 sequences; 25% to 40% occur once, and the top ten carry about 4%. Study outcomes and limitations: That most tumor T cells come from lymph nodes remained unproven. Luminal-like breast cancer showed significantly higher tumor–nontumor repertoire similarity than basal-like. Most tumor T cells seemingly derive from lymph node, then expand in tumor.

This clonotype occurred many times. Its matching antigen is unknown. V lost 0 bases, J lost 6 bases, and 17 bases lay in between. CDR1 is WSHSY, CDR2 SAAADI, per germline. CDR3 length: 16 residues. The lymph nodes were axillary draining lymph nodes from breast cancer patients. This chain uses TRBV10-2 with TRBJ1-2; possibly TRBD1 for D (6 bases). Sample: axillary lymph node tissue. This TCR was sampled from a female donor with breast cancer. Some clones in this sample may be carry-over from other donors' samples. Here the CDR3 DNA reads TGCGCCAGCAGTGAGTCACAGGGACGGGGCTTTGATGGCTACACCTTC. The encoded protein is CASSESQGRGFDGYTF.